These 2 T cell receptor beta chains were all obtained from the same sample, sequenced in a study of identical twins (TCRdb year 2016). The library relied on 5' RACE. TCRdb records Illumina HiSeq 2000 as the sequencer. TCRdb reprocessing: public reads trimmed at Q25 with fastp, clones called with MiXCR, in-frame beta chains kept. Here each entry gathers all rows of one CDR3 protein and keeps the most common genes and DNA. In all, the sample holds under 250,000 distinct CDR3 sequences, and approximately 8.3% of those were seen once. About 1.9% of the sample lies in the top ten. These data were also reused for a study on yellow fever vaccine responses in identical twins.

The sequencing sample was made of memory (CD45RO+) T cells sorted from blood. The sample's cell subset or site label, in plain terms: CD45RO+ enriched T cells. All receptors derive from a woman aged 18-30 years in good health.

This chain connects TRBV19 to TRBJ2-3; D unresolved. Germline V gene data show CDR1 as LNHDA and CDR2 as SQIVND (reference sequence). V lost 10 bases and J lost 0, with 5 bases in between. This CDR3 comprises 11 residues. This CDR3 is CATASTDTQYF. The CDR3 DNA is TGTGCCACCGCTAGCACAGATACGCAGTATTTT.

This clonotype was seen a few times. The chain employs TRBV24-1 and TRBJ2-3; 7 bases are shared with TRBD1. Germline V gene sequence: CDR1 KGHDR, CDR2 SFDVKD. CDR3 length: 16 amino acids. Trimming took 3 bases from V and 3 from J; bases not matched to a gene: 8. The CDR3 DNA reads TGTGCCACCAGTGATCCGTCGACAGGGATTACAGATACGCAGTATTTT. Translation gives CATSDPSTGITDTQYF.